A single sample is the source of the 22 T cell receptor beta chains below, sequenced in a study of regulatory T cells in long-lasting Graves disease (dated by TCRdb to the early 2020s). The time point label corresponds to: newly diagnosed GD, antithyroid drugs for less than 3 months. RNA was extracted from PBMCs in TRIzol for both TCR sequencing and RNA sequencing. Library construction relied on multiplex PCR. TCRdb lists the instrument as Illumina HiSeq 4000. To build TCR beta libraries, CDR3 regions were amplified by Arm-PCR using iRepertoire HTBI primers. TCRdb took the public reads, trimmed them with fastp at Q25, ran MiXCR for clone calling and kept in-frame beta chains. Rows with one shared CDR3 protein collapse into an entry with the most common genes and DNA. Across this sample there are 380,000 or so distinct CDR3 sequences, with roughly 16% seen only once. Of the sample, roughly a fifth is held by the ten largest clones.

These data were likewise used in another study, on T cells in Graves' hyperthyroidism and ophthalmopathy.

The material sequenced was peripheral blood mononuclear cells (PBMCs), taken at new diagnosis, from a patient treated with antithyroid drugs. The receptors shown here come from a woman between 18 and 30 years old with Graves disease. Donor details come from another sample of the same person, matched by shared clones.

This clonotype was counted only a few times. V usage is TRBV12-3 or TRBV12-4 and J usage is TRBJ2-2, with D perhaps TRBD2 (6 bases). The V and J ends lost 7 bases and 3 bases respectively, with 12 bases between them. The CDR3 length is 14 residues. The CDR3 region has the DNA TGTGCCAGCACCCGTAGGGACTACACCGGGGAGCTGTTTTTT. As protein: CASTRRDYTGELFF.

The rearrangement uses TRBV20-1 and TRBJ2-4; 9 bases align to TRBD2. With 5 bases clipped from V and 5 bases from J, the junction kept 10 bases outside the gene matches. CDR1 is DFQATT, CDR2 SNEGSKA, per germline (reference sequence). This CDR3 is built from 15 residues. CDR3: CSAGLDGTSQNIQYF. The CDR3 DNA reads TGCAGTGCTGGGCTTGATGGGACTAGCCAAAACATTCAGTACTTC.

Concerning this clonotype: A much larger clone differs by one base, so this may be a read error. The chain is built from TRBV2 and TRBJ2-1; perhaps D is TRBD1 or TRBD2 (5 bases each). The CDR3 is 14 amino acids. Germline V gene lookup returns CDR1 SNHLY and CDR2 FYNNEI. Trimming took 8 bases from V and 5 from J, leaving 16 bases between them. This CDR3 is CASVRDQVHNEQFF. For the CDR3, the DNA is TGTGCCAGCGTCCGGGACCAAGTCCACAATGAGCAGTTCTTC.

This clonotype has only a few counts. The V and J genes are TRBV9 and TRBJ2-3, with D possibly called TRBD1 or TRBD2 (5 bases each). The germline gives CDR1 SGDLS, CDR2 YYNGEE. This CDR3 has 14 residues. Trimming cost V 2 bases and J 4 bases, with 11 bases left between them. CDR3 coding DNA: TGTGCCAGCAGCGTTGGGACCGCCCCAGATACGCAGTATTTT. This encodes CASSVGTAPDTQYF.

There are many counts of this clonotype. This chain connects TRBV3-1 to TRBJ1-2; 7 nucleotides line up with TRBD1. V gave up 1 base and J gave up 4 bases; unmatched junction bases: 9. There are 16 residues in the CDR3. The germline gives CDR1 LGHDT, CDR2 YNNKEL (reference sequence). CDR3 in amino acids: CASSQVGGNNPYGYTF. Here the CDR3 DNA reads TGTGCCAGCAGCCAAGTAGGGGGCAATAATCCCTATGGCTACACCTTC.

This clonotype was observed many times. The chain links TRBV28 to TRBJ2-3; 9 nucleotides match TRBD2. The CDR3 consists of 13 residues. The junction had 6 bases not matched to a gene; V was cut back by 10 bases and J by 4 bases. CDR1 and CDR2 (germline): MDHEN, SYDVKM. The CDR3 is CATLAGEADTQYF. CDR3 DNA sequence: TGTGCCACTTTAGCGGGAGAAGCAGATACGCAGTATTTT.

Note on this clonotype: One end of the junction varies from germline; a read error may be responsible. This chain connects TRBV5-8 to TRBJ2-1, with TRBD2 matching over 9 bases. Germline V gene sequence: CDR1 SGHTS, CDR2 YDEGEE. The CDR3 length is 18 residues. CDR3 sequence: CASSSQSGKRGAYNEQFF. As DNA, the CDR3 is TGCGCCAGCAGCAGCCAAAGTGGCAAGCGGGGGGCCTACAATGAGCAGTTCTTC.

This clonotype was detected ten times or more. The chain carries TRBV11-2 and TRBJ2-1, with D uncertain. The CDR3 loop spans 12 amino acids. V was shortened by 7 bases and J by 6 bases, with 10 bases between the two germline ends. The germline CDR1 and CDR2 sequences are SGHAT and FQNNGV. The CDR3 region is CASNQFVNEQFF. Written as DNA, the CDR3 is TGTGCCAGCAACCAGTTTGTCAATGAGCAGTTCTTC.

This clonotype came up many times. The chain couples TRBV2 to TRBJ2-2; D is unresolved. This CDR3 has 13 amino acids. V gave up 7 bases and J gave up 4 bases, with 10 bases separating them. CDR1 and CDR2 (germline): SNHLY, FYNNEI. The DNA for the CDR3 is TGTGCCAGCACCGGGCAGCGCACCGGGGAGCTGTTTTTT. The encoded protein is CASTGQRTGELFF.

This clonotype was observed a single time. Being one base from a much bigger clone, this may be a read error. The chain employs TRBV11-1 and TRBJ2-7, with D perhaps TRBD1 or TRBD2 (5 bases each). V was clipped by 5 bases and J by 9 bases, with 20 bases between them. Germline CDR1 reads SGHAT; CDR2 reads FQDESV (reference sequence). This CDR3 contains 14 residues. The CDR3 sequence: CASSPGPPGRGQYF. In nucleotides, the CDR3 is TGTGCCAGCAGCCCGGGACCACCGGGTAGGGGGCAGTACTTC.

This chain uses TRBV20-1 with TRBJ2-3, with TRBD2 matching 9 bases. This CDR3 is 15 amino acids long. V gave up 0 bases and J gave up 6 bases; unmatched junction bases: 7. Per germline, CDR1 DFQATT and CDR2 SNEGSKA (reference sequence). DNA of the CDR3: TGCAGTGCTAGAGAAGGCGGGGGGGCCGGCGATACGCAGTATTTT. It translates to CSAREGGGAGDTQYF.

There are many counts of this clonotype. The rearrangement joins TRBV3-1 to TRBJ1-5, with 7 positions matching TRBD1. V shed 2 bases, J shed 5 bases, and the junction held 6 bases outside the gene matches. This CDR3 spans 15 amino acids. Looked up from germline, CDR1 is LGHDT and CDR2 is YNNKEL (reference sequence). The CDR3 here is CASSQTRQGHQPQHF. In nucleotides, the CDR3 is TGTGCCAGCAGCCAAACTAGACAGGGACATCAGCCCCAGCATTTT.

This clonotype has more than one count but fewer than ten. Given a much more abundant clone one base away, this may be a read error. This chain connects TRBV6-2 or TRBV6-3 to TRBJ2-7, with 7 bases matching TRBD2. After removal of 2 bases from V and 2 bases from J, the junction contained 0 bases not matched to a gene. The CDR3 runs 13 residues. Germline V gene data show CDR1 as MNHEY and CDR2 as SVGEGT. The CDR3 spells CASSYGRAYEQYF. The CDR3 DNA reads as TGTGCCAGCAGTTACGGGAGGGCCTACGAGCAGTACTTC.

This clonotype has more than one count but fewer than ten. V gene TRBV7-9 combines with J gene TRBJ1-5, with D maybe TRBD1 (5 bases). CDR1 and CDR2 from the germline V gene are SEHNR and FQNEAQ (reference sequence). Trimming cost V 5 bases and J 2 bases, with 13 bases left between them. This CDR3 has 15 amino acids. CDR3 nucleotide sequence: TGTGCCAGCAGCCTCAGCGCGGGGGGCAATCAGCCCCAGCATTTT. This sequence encodes CASSLSAGGNQPQHF. Full variable domain (missing parts from reference TRBV7-9 and TRBJ1-5): DTGVSQNPRHKITKRGQNVTFRCDPISEHNRLYWYRQTLGQGPEFLTYFQNEAQLEKSRLLSDRFSAERPKGSFSTLEIQRTEQGDSAMYLCASSLSAGGNQPQHFGDGTRLSIL.

Details on this clonotype: At one end, the junction sequence differs from germline, possibly due to a read error. The rearrangement joins TRBV3-1 to TRBJ2-5; 9 bases align to TRBD2. The CDR3 consists of 14 residues. Germline values: CDR1 LGHDT, CDR2 YNNKEL (reference sequence). As DNA, the CDR3 is TGTGCCAGCAGCCAAGAGGGTACTAGCGGGCGTGCGGGATTC. Residues: CASSQEGTSGRAGF.

This clonotype was counted at least ten times. The J gene is TRBJ2-5, the V gene TRBV9, with D perhaps given as TRBD1 or TRBD2 (5 bases each). The CDR3 loop spans 17 amino acids. V lost 0 bases to trimming and J lost 11 bases, with 26 bases between them. Germline CDR1 SGDLS, CDR2 YYNGEE. CDR3 in DNA: TGTGCCAGCAGCGTAGATCCCGTGGGGCTTACCCGGGGCGCGCAGTACTTC. It encodes CASSVDPVGLTRGAQYF.

This clonotype came up many times. V usage is TRBV5-1 and J usage is TRBJ1-2, with D possibly being TRBD1 (5 bases). Trimming left V 2 bases short and J 4 bases short, with 12 bases between. Germline-derived CDR1 and CDR2 are SGHRS and YFSETQ. The CDR3 is 14 residues long. Here the CDR3 DNA reads TGCGCCAGCAGCTTCGAAGGGGTTAGCTATGGCTACACCTTC. Its protein product is CASSFEGVSYGYTF.

This sequence joins TRBV5-4 and TRBJ2-7; D is uncertain. The CDR3 extends over 12 amino acids. Germline lookup yields CDR1 SGHNT and CDR2 YYREEE (reference sequence). Trimming shortened V by 4 bases and J by 3 bases, and 8 bases separated the two germline ends. DNA for the CDR3: TGTGCCAGCAGCCTAAAGGACTACGAGCAGTACTTC. Translating it yields CASSLKDYEQYF.

V and J are TRBV7-9 and TRBJ1-5, with D perhaps TRBD1 (5 bases). In germline, CDR1 is SEHNR, CDR2 FQNEAQ (reference sequence). This CDR3 is built from 12 residues. Trimming cost V 11 bases and J 4 bases, with 12 bases left between them. The CDR3 here is CAVSEGNQPQHF. In DNA, the CDR3 is TGTGCCGTGAGCGAGGGGAATCAGCCCCAGCATTTT.

This clonotype has at least ten counts. The rearrangement joins TRBV29-1 to TRBJ2-1; maybe TRBD1 (5 bases). CDR1 SQVTM and CDR2 ANQGSEA come from the germline V gene. The V and J ends lost 1 base and 1 base respectively, with 14 bases between them. The CDR3 is made up of 16 amino acids. CDR3 in DNA: TGCAGCGTTGAAGCTGTGACAGCCCTGTCCTACAATGAGCAGTTCTTC. Residues: CSVEAVTALSYNEQFF.

In the case of this clonotype: A much larger clone sits a single nucleotide away, making a read error possible. The chain has TRBV6-2 or TRBV6-3 and TRBJ2-3; 9 bases fit TRBD2. The CDR3 runs to 13 residues. Germline V CDR1 and CDR2: MNHEY, SVGEGT. CDR3 region: CASPSGGTDMQYF. The DNA for the CDR3 is TGTGCCAGCCCCAGCGGGGGGACAGATATGCAGTATTTT.

J is TRBJ1-2 and V is TRBV29-1; D is perhaps TRBD1 (6 bases). Germline V gene data show CDR1 as SQVTM and CDR2 as ANQGSEA. The CDR3 covers 14 residues. V gave up 0 bases and J gave up 7 bases, with 15 bases separating them. CDR3 loop: CSVEDETGRGGYTF. CDR3 DNA: TGCAGCGTTGAAGATGAAACAGGGAGGGGTGGCTACACCTTC.